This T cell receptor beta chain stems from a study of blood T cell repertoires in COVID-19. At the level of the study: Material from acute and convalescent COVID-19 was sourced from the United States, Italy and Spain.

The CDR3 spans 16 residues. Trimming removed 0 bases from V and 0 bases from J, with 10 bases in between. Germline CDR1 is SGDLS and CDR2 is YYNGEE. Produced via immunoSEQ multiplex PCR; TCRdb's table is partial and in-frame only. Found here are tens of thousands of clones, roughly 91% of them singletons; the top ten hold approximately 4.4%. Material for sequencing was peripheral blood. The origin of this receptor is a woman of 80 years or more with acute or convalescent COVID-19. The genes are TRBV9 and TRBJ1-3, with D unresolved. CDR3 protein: CASSVGHSISGNTIYF. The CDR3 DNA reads TGTGCCAGCAGCGTAGGTCACTCTATCTCTGGAAACACCATATATTTT.